These 14 T cell receptor beta chains originate from one sample sequenced in a study of tumor and adjacent non-tumor tissue in lung cancer. RNA was extracted from bulk tissue without any cell sorting. The normal lung tissue was taken more than 3 cm from the tumor edge. Three rounds of nested PCR, following a modified ARM-PCR protocol, produced the TCRbeta library. One entry per CDR3 protein results from TCRdb running MiXCR on the multiplex PCR reads. Of 85,000 or so distinct CDR3 sequences listed, 76% are singletons. What was sequenced was distant non-tumor lung tissue. These receptor sequences come from a woman aged 50 to 60 with non-small cell lung cancer.

A word on this clonotype: Germline is not matched at one junction end, which may reflect a read error. The chain uses TRBV20-1 and TRBJ2-7, with TRBD2 matching 7 bases. This CDR3 is 15 amino acids long. From germline, CDR1 is DFQATT and CDR2 SNEGSKA (reference sequence). CDR3 sequence reads: CSARGGRSHCYERYF. In DNA form, the CDR3 reads TGCAGTGCTAGGGGAGGGAGGTCCCACTGCTACGAGCGGTACTTC.

In regard to this clonotype: Germline is not matched at one junction end, which may reflect a read error. This chain connects TRBV6-5 to TRBJ2-1; D unresolved. CDR3 length: 16 residues. The germline V gene has CDR1 MNHEY and CDR2 SVGAGI. The CDR3 sequence: CARSYELLANYNEQFF. The DNA of the CDR3 is TGTGCCAGGAGTTACGAACTTCTTGCAAACTACAATGAGCAGTTCTTC.

This clonotype was seen just once. Its ends do not fully match the called genes, so a read error is possible. This chain links TRBV20-1 with TRBJ2-1; D gene unclear. The CDR3 covers 15 residues. Germline CDR1 DFQATT, CDR2 SNEGSKA (reference sequence). The CDR3 here is CNASVYSHSYNEQFF. The CDR3 DNA sequence: TGCAATGCTAGTGTTTATTCTCACTCCTATAATGAGCAGTTCTTC.

Comments on this clonotype: At one end, the junction sequence differs from germline, possibly due to a read error. The rearrangement links TRBV4-2 to TRBJ2-7, with 12 bases matching TRBD2. This CDR3 spans 18 amino acids. CDR1 is LGHNA and CDR2 is YNFKEQ in the germline V gene. The chain's CDR3 is CVSSQQSGTSGRPYEQYF. The CDR3 DNA reads TGTGTCAGCAGCCAACAGTCTGGGACTAGCGGGCGACCCTACGAGCAGTACTTC.

This clonotype is medium-sized (0.01 to 0.1%). This sequence joins TRBV11-2 and TRBJ2-1; D might be TRBD1 (6 bases). The V gene lost 5 bases and the J gene lost 6 bases, with 17 bases spanning the gap. The CDR3 length is 15 residues. Germline V gene sequence: CDR1 SGHAT, CDR2 FQNNGV. The CDR3 DNA reads TGTGCCAGCAGCGAAACAGGGTGGAAGGTCAATGAGCAGTTCTTC. It translates to CASSETGWKVNEQFF.

In regard to this clonotype: The junction differs from germline at one of its ends, possibly a read error. The rearrangement joins TRBV10-2 to TRBJ2-7; D possibly corresponds to TRBD1 (5 bases). The V gene's germline CDR1 is WSHSY and CDR2 SAAADI. The CDR3 runs to 12 residues. Here the CDR3 reads CASRHWGNEHYF. CDR3 DNA: TGCGCCAGCAGACACTGGGGCAACGAGCACTACTTC.

A note on this clonotype: Since the CDR3 does not end with the conserved phenylalanine or tryptophan, this likely comes from a read error. The chain recombines TRBV6-6 with TRBJ2-5; the D is unclear. This CDR3 is built from 13 residues. CDR1 and CDR2 from the germline V gene are MNHNY and SVGAGI (reference sequence). Written as DNA, the CDR3 is TGTGCCAGCAGCCCCAGAGAGCAAGATACCCAGTACTTA. It codes for CASSPREQDTQYL.

Worth noting for this clonotype: The junction and the germline gene differ at one end; a read error may be behind it. The rearrangement links TRBV19 to TRBJ2-7; either TRBD1 or TRBD2 may fit D (5 bases each). The CDR3 extends over 15 amino acids. Germline V lookup: CDR1 LNHDA, CDR2 SQIVND (reference sequence). The CDR3 spells CASSIEGTQWQEQYF. The CDR3 bases are TGTGCCAGTAGTATCGAGGGGACCCAGTGGCAGGAGCAATACTTC.

Details on this clonotype: The CDR3 carries no conserved terminal phenylalanine or tryptophan, so it likely arises from a read error. The CDR3 reads CASMLIAGADNEQFL. CDR3 DNA sequence: TGTGCCAGCATGTTAATAGCGGGGGCGGACAATGAACAGTTCCTC. The genes are TRBV12-3 or TRBV12-4 and TRBJ2-1, with TRBD2 matching over 9 bases. The CDR3 runs to 15 residues.

This clonotype was detected only a few times. CDR3 loop: CASRHGTGNYGYTF. The CDR3 coding sequence is TGTGCCAGCAGGCACGGGACAGGGAACTATGGCTACACCTTC. V is TRBV28 and J is TRBJ1-2, with 9 bases matching TRBD1. V lost 6 bases to trimming and J lost 2 bases; unmatched junction nucleotides: 4. The CDR3 consists of 14 residues. Germline lookup yields CDR1 MDHEN and CDR2 SYDVKM.

With regard to this clonotype: This may come from a read error, since a much larger clone is one base off. The chain has TRBV20-1 and TRBJ2-7; TRBD1 is a possible D gene (6 bases). CDR3 length equals 15 residues. CDR1 and CDR2 from the germline V gene are DFQATT and SNEGSKA (reference sequence). The V gene lost 3 bases and the J gene lost 4 bases, with 19 bases spanning the gap. The CDR3 sequence: CSASDSGTCVYEQYF. CDR3 nucleotide sequence: TGCAGTGCTAGTGACTCCGGGACATGTGTGTACGAGCAGTACTTC.

The V call is TRBV11-1, the J call TRBJ2-1; no definite D call. CDR3 size: 15 residues. In germline, CDR1 is SGHAT, CDR2 FQDESV (reference sequence). V gave up 9 bases and J gave up 8 bases, with 23 bases separating them. CDR3 bases: TGTGCCAGTAACCTGACTCCTTTGACGGGCCATGAGCAGTTCTTC. Protein: CASNLTPLTGHEQFF.

Turning to this clonotype: A clone one base away is much larger, so this may be a read error. This chain uses TRBV5-1 with TRBJ1-1; TRBD1 matches 9 bases. This CDR3 has 14 residues. Germline V lookup: CDR1 SGHRS, CDR2 YFSETQ. The CDR3 region is CASSWGQGGTEASF. The CDR3 bases are TGCGCCAGCAGCTGGGGACAGGGAGGCACTGAAGCTTCCTTT.

The sample holds a few counts of this clonotype. This rearrangement joins TRBV5-1 to TRBJ2-2; D may be TRBD1 (6 bases). The CDR3 consists of 14 residues. The V end lost 7 bases, the J end lost 6 bases, and 16 bases lay between the germline ends. The germline V gene encodes CDR1 SGHRS and CDR2 YFSETQ. The CDR3 sequence: CASGLGQTPGELFF. CDR3 DNA: TGCGCCAGCGGCCTCGGACAGACACCCGGGGAGCTGTTTTTT.